Listed below are T cell receptor beta chains from one sample, sequenced in a study of high-grade serous ovarian cancer treatment subgroups. Assay: immunoSEQ multiplex PCR; the TCRdb copy retains only in-frame clones and omits some. The sample has about 30,000 clones, around 80% seen once. Sequences were obtained from tumor tissue. The source is a human donor with high-grade serous ovarian cancer. CDR3s include the opening cysteine and the closing phenylalanine or tryptophan. The D gene is left open where the match is weak. Clone size, where shown, is once, few, many, or a class for clones that have expanded.

d_gene: .
v_gene: TRBV7-2
abundance: .
j_gene: TRBJ2-2
CDR3aa: CASSSDSTGELFF
CDR3nt: TGTGCCAGCAGCTCCGACAGCACCGGGGAGCTGTTTTTT

d_gene: TRBD2
v_gene: TRBV7-8
abundance: .
j_gene: TRBJ2-3
CDR3aa: CASSLRGSSLGDTQYF
CDR3nt: TGTGCCAGCAGCCTGCGCGGGAGTTCCCTAGGGGATACGCAGTATTTT

d_gene: TRBD1
v_gene: TRBV6-5
abundance: few
j_gene: TRBJ1-5
CDR3aa: CASSRGQGGNQPQHF
CDR3nt: TGTGCCAGCAGTCGGGGACAGGGGGGCAATCAGCCCCAGCATTTT

d_gene: TRBD1
v_gene: TRBV19
abundance: once
j_gene: TRBJ2-7
CDR3aa: CASSPRTGALSYEQYF
CDR3nt: TGTGCCAGTAGCCCCCGTACAGGGGCCTTATCCTACGAGCAGTACTTC

d_gene: TRBD2
v_gene: TRBV18
abundance: .
j_gene: TRBJ2-1
CDR3aa: CASSPPGLYYEQFF
CDR3nt: TGTGCCAGCTCACCACCGGGACTATATTATGAGCAGTTCTTC

d_gene: .
v_gene: TRBV10-2
abundance: .
j_gene: TRBJ2-1
CDR3aa: CASSRDGNSYNEQFF
CDR3nt: TGCGCCAGCAGCCGGGACGGTAACTCCTACAATGAGCAGTTCTTC

d_gene: TRBD1
v_gene: TRBV7-9
abundance: .
j_gene: TRBJ1-4
CDR3aa: CASSLGDRPATNEKLFF
CDR3nt: TGTGCCAGCAGCTTAGGGGACAGACCCGCAACTAATGAAAAACTGTTTTTT

d_gene: TRBD2
v_gene: TRBV29-1
abundance: .
j_gene: TRBJ2-7
CDR3aa: CSVEDGTSGYEQYF
CDR3nt: TGCAGCGTTGAAGATGGGACTAGCGGCTACGAGCAGTACTTC

d_gene: .
v_gene: TRBV6-1
abundance: .
j_gene: TRBJ1-5
CDR3aa: CASRGRAGNNQPQHF
CDR3nt: TGTGCCAGCAGAGGTCGGGCAGGCAACAATCAGCCCCAGCATTTT

d_gene: .
v_gene: TRBV5-4
abundance: .
j_gene: TRBJ2-2
CDR3aa: CASSLDLLRNTGELFF
CDR3nt: TGTGCCAGCAGCTTGGATCTATTGAGGAACACCGGGGAGCTGTTTTTT

d_gene: .
v_gene: TRBV4-1
abundance: .
j_gene: TRBJ2-5
CDR3aa: CASSPVVKIGGETQYF
CDR3nt: TGCGCCAGCAGCCCAGTCGTCAAGATTGGGGGAGAGACCCAGTACTTC

d_gene: .
v_gene: TRBV15
abundance: once
j_gene: TRBJ1-2
CDR3aa: CATSRDPDSYGYTF
CDR3nt: TGTGCCACCAGCAGAGATCCCGACAGCTATGGCTACACCTTC

d_gene: .
v_gene: TRBV5-4
abundance: medium-sized
j_gene: TRBJ2-3
CDR3aa: CASHSGDSTDTQYF
CDR3nt: TGTGCCAGCCACTCGGGGGATAGCACAGATACGCAGTATTTT

d_gene: TRBD1
v_gene: TRBV9
abundance: .
j_gene: TRBJ1-1
CDR3aa: CASSPLTGRSTEAFF
CDR3nt: TGTGCCAGCTCCCCCCTGACAGGGCGTAGCACTGAAGCTTTCTTT

d_gene: .
v_gene: TRBV18
abundance: .
j_gene: TRBJ2-1
CDR3aa: CASSPRSNEQFF
CDR3nt: TGTGCCAGCTCACCACGGAGCAATGAGCAGTTCTTC

d_gene: .
v_gene: TRBV19
abundance: .
j_gene: TRBJ2-1
CDR3aa: CASSIQSSYNEQFF
CDR3nt: TGTGCCAGTAGTATTCAGAGCTCCTACAATGAGCAGTTCTTC

d_gene: TRBD2
v_gene: TRBV2
abundance: few
j_gene: TRBJ2-3
CDR3aa: CASSEGTSFGLTDTQYF
CDR3nt: TGTGCCAGCAGTGAAGGGACTAGCTTTGGCCTCACAGATACGCAGTATTTT

d_gene: TRBD2
v_gene: TRBV27
abundance: .
j_gene: TRBJ2-1
CDR3aa: CASTSGRTYNEQFF
CDR3nt: TGTGCCAGCACTAGCGGGAGAACATACAATGAGCAGTTCTTC

d_gene: .
v_gene: TRBV5-1
abundance: .
j_gene: TRBJ2-2
CDR3aa: CASSPSPVRGTGELFF
CDR3nt: TGCGCCAGCAGCCCTTCCCCAGTACGGGGCACCGGGGAGCTGTTTTTT

d_gene: TRBD1
v_gene: TRBV27
abundance: once
j_gene: TRBJ1-1
CDR3aa: CASRGGTANTEAFF
CDR3nt: TGTGCCAGCAGGGGCGGGACAGCGAACACTGAAGCTTTCTTT

d_gene: TRBD2
v_gene: TRBV27
abundance: .
j_gene: TRBJ2-3
CDR3aa: CATRGEADTQYF
CDR3nt: TGTGCCACTCGGGGGGAAGCAGATACGCAGTATTTT

d_gene: .
v_gene: TRBV15
abundance: .
j_gene: TRBJ1-6
CDR3aa: CATSRAYMRGSPLHF
CDR3nt: TGTGCCACCAGCAGAGCCTATATGAGGGGTTCACCCCTCCACTTT

d_gene: TRBD1
v_gene: TRBV28
abundance: .
j_gene: TRBJ1-4
CDR3aa: CASRETGGKTNEKLFF
CDR3nt: TGTGCCAGCAGGGAAACAGGGGGGAAAACTAATGAAAAACTGTTTTTT

d_gene: TRBD1
v_gene: TRBV18
abundance: .
j_gene: TRBJ2-2
CDR3aa: CAARQGADTGELFF
CDR3nt: TGTGCCGCCCGACAGGGGGCGGACACCGGGGAGCTGTTTTTT

d_gene: TRBD1
v_gene: TRBV4-1
abundance: .
j_gene: TRBJ1-3
CDR3aa: CASSQPGQGHGNTIYF
CDR3nt: TGCGCCAGCAGCCAACCGGGACAGGGGCATGGAAACACCATATATTTT

d_gene: .
v_gene: TRBV2
abundance: .
j_gene: TRBJ1-4
CDR3aa: CASSAPSGAEKLFF
CDR3nt: TGTGCCAGCAGCGCCCCCTCCGGGGCTGAAAAACTGTTTTTT

d_gene: .
v_gene: TRBV5-1
abundance: .
j_gene: TRBJ2-6
CDR3aa: CASSLSPRSLYSGANVLTF
CDR3nt: TGCGCCAGCAGCTTGAGTCCCAGGTCCCTTTACTCTGGGGCCAACGTCCTGACTTTC

d_gene: TRBD1
v_gene: TRBV6-1
abundance: .
j_gene: TRBJ1-2
CDR3aa: CASSEAGTGGAARGYTF
CDR3nt: TGTGCCAGCAGTGAAGCCGGGACAGGGGGCGCGGCGCGGGGCTACACCTTC

d_gene: .
v_gene: TRBV28
abundance: .
j_gene: TRBJ2-1
CDR3aa: CASSPPPGDGRTKQFF
CDR3nt: TGTGCCAGCAGCCCTCCCCCCGGAGACGGGCGGACCAAGCAGTTCTTC

d_gene: .
v_gene: TRBV7-9
abundance: .
j_gene: TRBJ2-1
CDR3aa: CASSFGNNEQFF
CDR3nt: TGTGCCAGCAGCTTCGGTAACAATGAGCAGTTCTTC

d_gene: .
v_gene: TRBV10-1
abundance: .
j_gene: TRBJ2-2
CDR3aa: CASSESSANTGELFF
CDR3nt: TGCGCCAGCAGTGAGTCTAGTGCGAACACCGGGGAGCTGTTTTTT

d_gene: .
v_gene: TRBV7-6
abundance: .
j_gene: TRBJ2-7
CDR3aa: CASSHPSSYEQYF
CDR3nt: TGTGCCAGCAGCCATCCTAGCTCCTACGAGCAGTACTTC

d_gene: .
v_gene: TRBV27
abundance: once
j_gene: TRBJ2-1
CDR3aa: CASRSRQLVDEQFF
CDR3nt: TGTGCCAGCAGGTCACGGCAACTAGTCGATGAGCAGTTCTTC

d_gene: TRBD2
v_gene: TRBV11-2
abundance: .
j_gene: TRBJ2-1
CDR3aa: CASSLGGRLAEETEQFF
CDR3nt: TGTGCCAGCAGCTTGGGCGGAAGACTAGCGGAAGAGACTGAGCAGTTCTTC

d_gene: .
v_gene: TRBV6-1
abundance: .
j_gene: TRBJ2-1
CDR3aa: CASSEYRQGEQFF
CDR3nt: TGTGCCAGCAGTGAATATCGTCAGGGTGAGCAGTTCTTC

d_gene: TRBD2
v_gene: TRBV5-4
abundance: .
j_gene: TRBJ2-5
CDR3aa: CASSLASGSLGETQYF
CDR3nt: TGTGCCAGCAGCTTAGCTAGCGGGAGTCTCGGAGAGACCCAGTACTTC

d_gene: TRBD2
v_gene: TRBV4-1
abundance: .
j_gene: TRBJ2-3
CDR3aa: CASSQVDGRAPRGDTQYF
CDR3nt: TGCGCCAGCAGCCAAGTAGACGGGAGGGCTCCCAGAGGAGATACGCAGTATTTT

d_gene: .
v_gene: TRBV21-1
abundance: .
j_gene: TRBJ2-5
CDR3aa: CASSTGHLRETQYF
CDR3nt: TGTGCCAGCAGCACAGGACACCTTCGGGAGACCCAGTACTTC

d_gene: TRBD1
v_gene: TRBV19
abundance: .
j_gene: TRBJ1-2
CDR3aa: CASLQGASFNYGYTF
CDR3nt: TGTGCCAGTCTACAGGGGGCGAGTTTCAACTATGGCTACACCTTC

d_gene: .
v_gene: TRBV7-2
abundance: few
j_gene: TRBJ2-7
CDR3aa: CASSLGGQVVYEQYF
CDR3nt: TGTGCCAGCAGCTTAGGTGGGCAGGTAGTCTACGAGCAGTACTTC

d_gene: TRBD1
v_gene: TRBV2
abundance: .
j_gene: TRBJ1-1
CDR3aa: CASSRDSPQVSVNTEAFF
CDR3nt: TGTGCCAGCAGCAGGGACAGCCCCCAGGTTTCGGTCAATACTGAAGCTTTCTTT

d_gene: TRBD1
v_gene: TRBV5-1
abundance: .
j_gene: TRBJ2-7
CDR3aa: CASSWGQNASEQYF
CDR3nt: TGCGCCAGCAGCTGGGGACAGAACGCATCCGAGCAGTACTTC

d_gene: .
v_gene: TRBV9
abundance: .
j_gene: TRBJ2-7
CDR3aa: CASSGGTKTPYEQYF
CDR3nt: TGTGCCAGCAGCGGAGGGACCAAAACCCCCTACGAGCAGTACTTC

d_gene: .
v_gene: TRBV15
abundance: .
j_gene: TRBJ2-3
CDR3aa: CATSRVSTDTQYF
CDR3nt: TGTGCCACCAGCAGAGTGAGCACAGATACGCAGTATTTT

d_gene: .
v_gene: TRBV25-1
abundance: .
j_gene: TRBJ1-1
CDR3aa: CASSDWGDGTEAFF
CDR3nt: TGTGCCAGCAGTGATTGGGGGGATGGCACTGAAGCTTTCTTT

d_gene: .
v_gene: TRBV19
abundance: .
j_gene: TRBJ2-1
CDR3aa: CASSIKAATHEQFF
CDR3nt: TGTGCCAGTAGTATTAAGGCCGCAACACATGAGCAGTTCTTC

d_gene: .
v_gene: TRBV18
abundance: .
j_gene: TRBJ2-6
CDR3aa: CATQAGNSGANVLTF
CDR3nt: TGTGCCACCCAGGCAGGGAACTCTGGGGCCAACGTCCTGACTTTC

d_gene: TRBD1
v_gene: TRBV5-5
abundance: .
j_gene: TRBJ2-5
CDR3aa: CASTQGDRGPQETQYF
CDR3nt: TGTGCCAGCACCCAGGGTGACAGGGGCCCCCAAGAGACCCAGTACTTC

d_gene: TRBD2
v_gene: TRBV5-6
abundance: .
j_gene: TRBJ2-3
CDR3aa: CASTVWGRQLSGKDTQYF
CDR3nt: TGTGCCAGCACCGTCTGGGGCCGCCAACTTAGCGGGAAAGATACGCAGTATTTT

d_gene: .
v_gene: TRBV14
abundance: .
j_gene: TRBJ2-7
CDR3aa: CASSQAGGSPEQYF
CDR3nt: TGTGCCAGCAGCCAAGCGGGGGGCTCCCCCGAGCAGTACTTC

d_gene: TRBD1
v_gene: TRBV7-2
abundance: .
j_gene: TRBJ1-2
CDR3aa: CASSLGDSVTYGYTF
CDR3nt: TGTGCCAGCAGCTTAGGGGACAGCGTGACCTATGGCTACACCTTC

d_gene: .
v_gene: TRBV4-2
abundance: .
j_gene: TRBJ1-4
CDR3aa: CASSLDPDQTTNEKLFF
CDR3nt: TGTGCCAGCAGCCTTGACCCGGACCAGACAACTAATGAAAAACTGTTTTTT

d_gene: TRBD2
v_gene: TRBV30
abundance: .
j_gene: TRBJ2-5
CDR3aa: CAWSRGGRALEQYF
CDR3nt: TGTGCCTGGAGCAGGGGCGGGAGGGCACTTGAGCAGTACTTC

d_gene: TRBD2
v_gene: TRBV2
abundance: once
j_gene: TRBJ2-1
CDR3aa: CASISLSGGYNEQFF
CDR3nt: TGTGCCAGCATATCCCTCAGCGGGGGTTACAATGAGCAGTTCTTC